The 7 T cell receptor beta chains presented below share a single source sample, sequenced in a study of T-cell memory formation after mild COVID-19. TCRdb analysed the 5' RACE reads with MiXCR anew, one entry per CDR3 protein. The sample lists 65,000 to 90,000 distinct CDR3 sequences; over 11% were seen once. The sample taken for sequencing was PBMCs or a T cell subset sorted from them (not recorded which). The receptors stem from an adult woman who had mild COVID-19 (a few samples of this study predate the infection). Cell type and time point are not known.

This clonotype was seen a few times. The V gene is TRBV7-8, the J gene TRBJ2-7; D is ambiguous. The CDR3 runs 13 residues. The V gene's germline CDR1 is SGHVS and CDR2 FQNEAQ. Trimming shortened V by 3 bases and J by 3 bases, and 9 bases separated the two germline ends. In nucleotides, the CDR3 is TGTGCCAGCAGCTTTAACCCAAACTACGAGCAGTACTTC. It specifies CASSFNPNYEQYF. Complete variable domain (other parts from reference TRBV7-8 and TRBJ2-7): GAGVSQSPRYKVAKRGQDVALRCDPISGHVSLFWYQQALGQGPEFLTYFQNEAQLDKSGLPSDRFFAERPEGSVSTLKIQRTQQEDSAVYLCASSFNPNYEQYFGPGTRLTVT.

Only a few counts were recorded for this clonotype. V and J are TRBV7-9 and TRBJ1-1; D is ambiguous. There are 15 residues in the CDR3. Germline V gene lookup returns CDR1 SEHNR and CDR2 FQNEAQ (reference sequence). Trimming took 5 bases from V and 0 from J, leaving 13 bases between them. CDR3 in DNA: TGTGCCAGCAGCCAGAACCCAGGCATGAACACTGAAGCTTTCTTT. Residues: CASSQNPGMNTEAFF.

The genes are TRBV7-9 and TRBJ2-3; TRBD2 matches 10 bases. The CDR3 runs 18 residues. Germline-derived CDR1 and CDR2 are SEHNR and FQNEAQ (reference sequence). The junction had 16 bases not matched to a gene; V was cut back by 2 bases and J by 8 bases. The CDR3 here is CASSLTPGTSDMSGTQYF. Written as DNA, the CDR3 is TGTGCCAGCAGCTTAACCCCCGGGACTAGCGATATGAGCGGTACGCAGTATTTT.

This clonotype was recorded at least ten times. The chain combines TRBV29-1 with TRBJ2-3; D call uncertain. The germline CDR1 and CDR2 sequences are SQVTM and ANQGSEA. This CDR3 has 14 amino acids. V was clipped by 6 bases and J by 2 bases, with 15 bases between them. This CDR3 reads CSVVQEGITDTQYF. The CDR3 DNA reads as TGCAGCGTCGTCCAGGAAGGAATCACAGATACGCAGTATTTT.

The chain carries TRBV6-5 and TRBJ2-7, with 8 bases matching TRBD2. The V segment lost 0 bases and the J segment 2 bases; nucleotides outside the gene matches: 15. This CDR3 is 19 amino acids long. Looked up from germline, CDR1 is MNHEY and CDR2 is SVGAGI. The CDR3 DNA is TGTGCCAGCAGTTACTCGATAGGTCCAGCGGGAGACCTGCCCTACGAGCAGTACTTC. It translates to CASSYSIGPAGDLPYEQYF.

This chain uses TRBV12-5 with TRBJ2-2; TRBD2 matches at 7 bases. The CDR3 totals 19 residues. Trimming removed 0 bases from V and 6 bases from J; junction bases left unmatched: 16. Looked up from germline, CDR1 is LGHNT and CDR2 is FRNRAP. The chain's CDR3 is CASGLVLGGVLMMSGELFF. The CDR3 bases are TGTGCTAGTGGTTTGGTACTGGGAGGGGTACTTATGATGTCCGGGGAGCTGTTTTTT.

This clonotype was seen more than once but under ten times. The V and J genes are TRBV7-2 and TRBJ2-7; 7 bases are shared with TRBD1. J was trimmed by 3 bases and V by 1 base; bases with no gene match: 6. Germline V gives CDR1 SGHTA, CDR2 FQGNSA. This CDR3 comprises 15 residues. The chain's CDR3 is CASSLGQGLIYEQYF. The CDR3 bases are TGTGCCAGCAGCTTAGGACAGGGATTAATCTACGAGCAGTACTTC.